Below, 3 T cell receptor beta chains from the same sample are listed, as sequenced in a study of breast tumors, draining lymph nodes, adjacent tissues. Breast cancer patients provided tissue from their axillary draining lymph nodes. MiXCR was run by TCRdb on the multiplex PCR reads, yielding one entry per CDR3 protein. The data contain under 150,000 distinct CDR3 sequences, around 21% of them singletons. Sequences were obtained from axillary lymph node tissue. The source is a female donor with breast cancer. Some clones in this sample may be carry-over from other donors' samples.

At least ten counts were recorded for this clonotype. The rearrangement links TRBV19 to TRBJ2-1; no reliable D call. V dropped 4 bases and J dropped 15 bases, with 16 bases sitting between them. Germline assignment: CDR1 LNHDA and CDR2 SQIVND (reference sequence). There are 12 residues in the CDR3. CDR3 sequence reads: CASSTTPGRLFF. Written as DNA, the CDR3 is TGTGCCAGTAGTACAACGCCCGGTAGGCTGTTCTTC.

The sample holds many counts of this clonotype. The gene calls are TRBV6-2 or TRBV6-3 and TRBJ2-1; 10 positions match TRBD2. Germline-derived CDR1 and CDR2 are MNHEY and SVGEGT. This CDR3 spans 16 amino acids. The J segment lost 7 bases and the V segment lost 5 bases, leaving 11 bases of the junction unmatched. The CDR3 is CASSLGVAGGGNEQFF. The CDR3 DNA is TGTGCCAGCAGTCTCGGGGTAGCGGGAGGTGGGAATGAGCAGTTCTTC.

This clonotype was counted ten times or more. The CDR3, as DNA: TGCAGTGCTAGGGGACTAGCGGGATTTTGGTATGAGCAGTTCTTC. Amino acids: CSARGLAGFWYEQFF. The chain combines TRBV20-1 with TRBJ2-1; TRBD2 matches at 13 bases. The V gene end was trimmed by 3 bases and the J gene end by 8 bases; junction bases not matched to a gene: 7. CDR3 length equals 15 residues. CDR1 is DFQATT and CDR2 is SNEGSKA in the germline V gene (reference sequence).